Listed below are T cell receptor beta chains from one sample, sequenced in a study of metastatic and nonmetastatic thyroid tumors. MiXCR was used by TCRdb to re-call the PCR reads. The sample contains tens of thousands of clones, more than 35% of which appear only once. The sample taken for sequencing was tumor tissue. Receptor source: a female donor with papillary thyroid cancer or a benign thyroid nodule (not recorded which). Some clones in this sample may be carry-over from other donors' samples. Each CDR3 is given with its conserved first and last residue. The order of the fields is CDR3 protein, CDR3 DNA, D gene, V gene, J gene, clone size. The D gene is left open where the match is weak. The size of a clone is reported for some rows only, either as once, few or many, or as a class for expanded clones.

CDR3aa: CASRMNAGYEQYF
CDR3nt: TGTGCCAGCAGGATGAATGCGGGTTACGAGCAGTACTTC
d_gene: -
v_gene: TRBV6-2/TRBV6-3
j_gene: TRBJ2-7
abundance: -

CDR3aa: CASSPRQYNSPLHF
CDR3nt: TGTGCCAGCAGTCCCCGACAGTATAATTCACCCCTCCACTTT
d_gene: -
v_gene: TRBV6-2/TRBV6-3
j_gene: TRBJ1-6
abundance: few

CDR3aa: CASSSGGASTEAFF
CDR3nt: TGTGCCAGCAGTTCAGGGGGCGCCAGCACTGAAGCTTTCTTT
d_gene: TRBD1
v_gene: TRBV28
j_gene: TRBJ1-1
abundance: -

CDR3aa: CASSDQPSGSSREQYF
CDR3nt: TGTGCCAGCAGCGACCAGCCAAGCGGGAGTTCGAGAGAGCAGTACTTC
d_gene: TRBD2
v_gene: TRBV2
j_gene: TRBJ2-7
abundance: once

CDR3aa: CASSEIAQETQYF
CDR3nt: TGTGCCAGCAGTGAAATAGCCCAAGAGACCCAGTACTTC
d_gene: -
v_gene: TRBV6-1
j_gene: TRBJ2-5
abundance: few

CDR3aa: CSARTGLNYGYTF
CDR3nt: TGCAGTGCCAGGACAGGGCTTAACTATGGCTACACCTTC
d_gene: TRBD1
v_gene: TRBV20-1
j_gene: TRBJ1-2
abundance: -

CDR3aa: CASTTAGPANEQFF
CDR3nt: TGTGCCAGCACTACGGCGGGGCCTGCTAATGAGCAGTTCTTC
d_gene: -
v_gene: TRBV6-2/TRBV6-3
j_gene: TRBJ2-1
abundance: few

CDR3aa: CASSPRQASYEQYF
CDR3nt: TGTGCCAGCAGCCCCCGACAGGCCTCTTACGAGCAGTACTTC
d_gene: -
v_gene: TRBV27
j_gene: TRBJ2-7
abundance: -

CDR3aa: CASSPQGVGGVTNSPLHF
CDR3nt: TGTGCCAGCAGCCCCCAAGGAGTAGGGGGGGTCACTAATTCACCCCTCCACTTT
d_gene: -
v_gene: TRBV4-2
j_gene: TRBJ1-6
abundance: -

CDR3aa: CSARRLVGYEQYF
CDR3nt: TGCAGTGCCAGGCGACTAGTGGGCTACGAGCAGTACTTC
d_gene: -
v_gene: TRBV20-1
j_gene: TRBJ2-7
abundance: -

CDR3aa: CASSTGAFNTEAFF
CDR3nt: TGTGCCAGCAGTACAGGGGCATTCAACACTGAAGCTTTCTTT
d_gene: TRBD1
v_gene: TRBV12-3/TRBV12-4
j_gene: TRBJ1-1
abundance: -

CDR3aa: CASSEAQVGTEAFF
CDR3nt: TGTGCCAGCAGTGAAGCGCAGGTGGGGACTGAAGCTTTCTTT
d_gene: -
v_gene: TRBV6-1
j_gene: TRBJ1-1
abundance: -

CDR3aa: CSAIKRGTNYGYTF
CDR3nt: TGCAGTGCTATAAAAAGAGGGACTAACTATGGCTACACCTTC
d_gene: -
v_gene: TRBV20-1
j_gene: TRBJ1-2
abundance: -

CDR3aa: CASSSRVGYTF
CDR3nt: TGTGCCAGCAGTAGCAGGGTTGGCTACACCTTC
d_gene: -
v_gene: TRBV6-1
j_gene: TRBJ1-2
abundance: -

CDR3aa: CASAGDFDEKLFF
CDR3nt: TGTGCCAGCGCAGGGGATTTCGATGAAAAACTGTTTTTT
d_gene: -
v_gene: TRBV6-1
j_gene: TRBJ1-4
abundance: -

CDR3aa: CASVLVVSGELFF
CDR3nt: TGTGCCAGCGTGTTGGTGGTATCCGGGGAGCTGTTTTTT
d_gene: -
v_gene: TRBV6-1
j_gene: TRBJ2-2
abundance: few

CDR3aa: CASSFSGGTYEQYF
CDR3nt: TGTGCCAGCAGTTTTAGCGGTGGAACCTACGAGCAGTACTTC
d_gene: -
v_gene: TRBV6-5
j_gene: TRBJ2-7
abundance: few

CDR3aa: CASRAEWALHF
CDR3nt: TGTGCCAGCAGGGCCGAGTGGGCCCTCCACTTT
d_gene: -
v_gene: TRBV6-1
j_gene: TRBJ1-6
abundance: -

CDR3aa: CASSYFRGGNNEQFF
CDR3nt: TGTGCCAGCAGTTATTTTCGAGGGGGAAACAATGAGCAGTTCTTC
d_gene: -
v_gene: TRBV6-2/TRBV6-3
j_gene: TRBJ2-1
abundance: -

CDR3aa: CASSIDPSNNEQFF
CDR3nt: TGTGCCAGTAGTATAGATCCTAGTAACAATGAGCAGTTCTTC
d_gene: -
v_gene: TRBV19
j_gene: TRBJ2-1
abundance: -

CDR3aa: CASSLVSRQDYGYTF
CDR3nt: TGTGCCAGCAGCTTAGTATCCCGGCAGGACTATGGCTACACCTTC
d_gene: -
v_gene: TRBV7-2
j_gene: TRBJ1-2
abundance: -

CDR3aa: CASSTTQGYTF
CDR3nt: TGTGCCAGCAGTACAACACAGGGCTACACCTTC
d_gene: -
v_gene: TRBV6-1
j_gene: TRBJ1-2
abundance: many

CDR3aa: CSIGQGAISGANVLTF
CDR3nt: TGCAGTATCGGGCAGGGGGCGATTTCTGGGGCCAACGTCCTGACTTTC
d_gene: TRBD1
v_gene: TRBV20-1
j_gene: TRBJ2-6
abundance: few

CDR3aa: CSARRGSGGNNEQFF
CDR3nt: TGCAGTGCTAGACGCGGGAGCGGGGGAAACAATGAGCAGTTCTTC
d_gene: TRBD2
v_gene: TRBV20-1
j_gene: TRBJ2-1
abundance: few

CDR3aa: CASSEYRGVTEAFF
CDR3nt: TGTGCCAGCAGTGAATATAGGGGCGTTACTGAAGCTTTCTTT
d_gene: -
v_gene: TRBV6-1
j_gene: TRBJ1-1
abundance: few

CDR3aa: CASSLPNERAWADTQYF
CDR3nt: TGTGCCAGCAGTTTACCCAATGAGAGAGCGTGGGCAGATACGCAGTATTTT
d_gene: -
v_gene: TRBV28
j_gene: TRBJ2-3
abundance: -

CDR3aa: CSVGLASGGYTF
CDR3nt: TGCAGCGTTGGCCTGGCATCTGGGGGCTACACCTTC
d_gene: -
v_gene: TRBV29-1
j_gene: TRBJ1-2
abundance: -

CDR3aa: CASSEWAGGNYEQYF
CDR3nt: TGTGCCAGCAGTGAATGGGCAGGAGGAAACTACGAGCAGTACTTC
d_gene: -
v_gene: TRBV6-1
j_gene: TRBJ2-7
abundance: -

CDR3aa: CASSYSGQGAREQFF
CDR3nt: TGTGCCAGCAGTTACTCTGGACAGGGGGCACGGGAGCAGTTCTTC
d_gene: TRBD1
v_gene: TRBV6-2/TRBV6-3
j_gene: TRBJ2-1
abundance: few

CDR3aa: CASSPPGAADTQYF
CDR3nt: TGTGCCAGCAGCCCGCCCGGGGCCGCAGATACGCAGTATTTT
d_gene: -
v_gene: TRBV7-8
j_gene: TRBJ2-3
abundance: -

CDR3aa: CASSPSDGEDYEQFF
CDR3nt: TGTGCCAGCAGCCCGTCCGATGGAGAGGATTATGAGCAGTTCTTC
d_gene: -
v_gene: TRBV7-9
j_gene: TRBJ2-1
abundance: -

CDR3aa: CASSGQSNTGELFF
CDR3nt: TGTGCCAGCTCGGGGCAGTCGAACACCGGGGAGCTGTTTTTT
d_gene: -
v_gene: TRBV19
j_gene: TRBJ2-2
abundance: -

CDR3aa: CASKTEGDSNQPQHF
CDR3nt: TGTGCCAGCAAAACCGAGGGGGACAGCAATCAGCCCCAGCATTTT
d_gene: -
v_gene: TRBV10-3
j_gene: TRBJ1-5
abundance: -

CDR3aa: CASRPGGSGGEKLFF
CDR3nt: TGTGCCAGCAGACCCGGGGGTTCTGGGGGTGAAAAACTGTTTTTT
d_gene: -
v_gene: TRBV28
j_gene: TRBJ1-4
abundance: -

CDR3aa: CASSIQGEQYF
CDR3nt: TGTGCCAGTAGTATACAGGGGGAGCAGTACTTC
d_gene: -
v_gene: TRBV19
j_gene: TRBJ2-7
abundance: -

CDR3aa: CASSLGGAYTDTQYF
CDR3nt: TGTGCCAGTAGTTTGGGCGGGGCATACACAGATACGCAGTATTTT
d_gene: -
v_gene: TRBV12-3/TRBV12-4
j_gene: TRBJ2-3
abundance: few

CDR3aa: CASSSTSGDSYEQYF
CDR3nt: TGTGCCAGCAGCTCGACTAGCGGGGACTCCTACGAGCAGTACTTC
d_gene: TRBD2
v_gene: TRBV7-9
j_gene: TRBJ2-7
abundance: once

CDR3aa: CASSLAGVNSPLHF
CDR3nt: TGTGCCAGTAGTTTGGCGGGGGTGAATTCACCCCTCCACTTT
d_gene: -
v_gene: TRBV19
j_gene: TRBJ1-6
abundance: -

CDR3aa: CASSLRGHEDTEAFF
CDR3nt: TGTGCCAGCAGTTTGCGGGGGCATGAGGACACTGAAGCTTTCTTT
d_gene: -
v_gene: TRBV12-3/TRBV12-4
j_gene: TRBJ1-1
abundance: few

CDR3aa: CASSLGPDWASGNTIYF
CDR3nt: TGTGCCAGCAGTTTAGGCCCGGACTGGGCCTCTGGAAACACCATATATTTT
d_gene: -
v_gene: TRBV28
j_gene: TRBJ1-3
abundance: few

CDR3aa: CASSEDELKALHF
CDR3nt: TGTGCCAGCAGTGAAGACGAGCTCAAGGCCCTCCACTTT
d_gene: -
v_gene: TRBV6-1
j_gene: TRBJ1-6
abundance: medium-sized

CDR3aa: CASSVEGQGAGEQYF
CDR3nt: TGTGCCAGCAGCGTAGAGGGACAGGGGGCCGGGGAGCAGTACTTC
d_gene: TRBD1
v_gene: TRBV9
j_gene: TRBJ2-7
abundance: -

CDR3aa: CASSWTGENQPQHF
CDR3nt: TGTGCCAGCAGCTGGACAGGGGAAAATCAGCCCCAGCATTTT
d_gene: TRBD1
v_gene: TRBV28
j_gene: TRBJ1-5
abundance: -

CDR3aa: CAISTEFTEAFF
CDR3nt: TGTGCCATCAGTACAGAATTCACTGAAGCTTTCTTT
d_gene: -
v_gene: TRBV10-3
j_gene: TRBJ1-1
abundance: few

CDR3aa: CASSYSNGGVEQYF
CDR3nt: TGTGCCAGCAGTTACTCGAATGGGGGGGTCGAGCAGTACTTC
d_gene: TRBD2
v_gene: TRBV6-2/TRBV6-3
j_gene: TRBJ2-7
abundance: few

CDR3aa: CSARSGPTGELFF
CDR3nt: TGCAGTGCTAGGTCAGGTCCCACCGGGGAGCTGTTTTTT
d_gene: -
v_gene: TRBV20-1
j_gene: TRBJ2-2
abundance: -

CDR3aa: CASRQRGSGANVLTF
CDR3nt: TGTGCCAGCAGACAAAGGGGGTCTGGGGCCAACGTCCTGACTTTC
d_gene: -
v_gene: TRBV6-2/TRBV6-3
j_gene: TRBJ2-6
abundance: -

CDR3aa: CSAWVFGGNQPQHF
CDR3nt: TGCAGTGCATGGGTCTTTGGAGGCAATCAGCCCCAGCATTTT
d_gene: -
v_gene: TRBV20-1
j_gene: TRBJ1-5
abundance: -

CDR3aa: CASSLVSSGRAGDTQYF
CDR3nt: TGTGCCAGCAGCTTAGTTTCGAGCGGGAGGGCCGGAGATACGCAGTATTTT
d_gene: TRBD2
v_gene: TRBV11-1
j_gene: TRBJ2-3
abundance: -

CDR3aa: CASSDLLGGNEQFF
CDR3nt: TGTGCCAGCAGTGACTTACTAGGGGGCAATGAGCAGTTCTTC
d_gene: -
v_gene: TRBV2
j_gene: TRBJ2-1
abundance: few

CDR3aa: CASTRGDWNQPQHF
CDR3nt: TGTGCCAGCACACGGGGCGATTGGAATCAGCCCCAACATTTT
d_gene: -
v_gene: TRBV28
j_gene: TRBJ1-5
abundance: few

CDR3aa: CSASQVETSPLHF
CDR3nt: TGCAGTGCTTCCCAAGTGGAAACCTCACCCCTCCACTTT
d_gene: -
v_gene: TRBV20-1
j_gene: TRBJ1-6
abundance: -

CDR3aa: CSAFPRGYEQYF
CDR3nt: TGCAGTGCTTTCCCTCGGGGCTACGAGCAGTACTTC
d_gene: -
v_gene: TRBV20-1
j_gene: TRBJ2-7
abundance: -

CDR3aa: CASSLRDSSYNEQFF
CDR3nt: TGTGCCAGCAGTTTGAGGGATAGCTCCTACAATGAGCAGTTCTTC
d_gene: -
v_gene: TRBV27
j_gene: TRBJ2-1
abundance: -

CDR3aa: CASSFEGHYEQYF
CDR3nt: TGTGCCAGCAGTTTTGAGGGGCACTACGAGCAGTACTTC
d_gene: -
v_gene: TRBV28
j_gene: TRBJ2-7
abundance: -

CDR3aa: CASSFDRTDTQYF
CDR3nt: TGTGCCAGCAGTTTTGACCGCACAGATACGCAGTATTTT
d_gene: -
v_gene: TRBV12-3/TRBV12-4
j_gene: TRBJ2-3
abundance: once

CDR3aa: CASSLETGGYEQYF
CDR3nt: TGTGCCAGCAGCTTAGAGACAGGGGGGTACGAGCAGTACTTC
d_gene: TRBD1
v_gene: TRBV7-2
j_gene: TRBJ2-7
abundance: -